This is a list of T cell receptor beta chains from one sample in a study of control samples from healthy donors and cancer patients. Data came from immunoSEQ multiplex PCR; TCRdb stores just in-frame clones and leaves some out. The sample yields 100,000 to 150,000 clones, roughly 89% seen once. Sample: PBMCs. These receptors were collected from a man aged 50 or older with head and neck cancer. CDR3s include the opening cysteine and the closing phenylalanine or tryptophan. The D gene is left open where the match is weak. Only some rows state a clone size, as once, few, many or a class for expanded clones.

J gene	clone size	V gene	D gene	CDR3 protein	CDR3 DNA
TRBJ2-7	-	TRBV6-4	TRBD1	CASSEEQGVYEQYF	TGTGCCAGCAGCGAGGAACAGGGGGTTTACGAGCAGTACTTC
TRBJ1-2	-	TRBV19	TRBD1	CASREGANGYTF	TGTGCCAGTAGAGAGGGGGCCAATGGCTACACCTTC
TRBJ2-3	-	TRBV6-6	-	CASSLWGGSADTQYF	TGTGCCAGCAGTTTGTGGGGAGGCAGCGCAGATACGCAGTATTTT
TRBJ2-3	-	TRBV5-8	TRBD2	CASSPSGGTDTQYF	TGTGCCAGCAGCCCTAGCGGGGGGACAGATACGCAGTATTTT
TRBJ2-5	-	TRBV25-1	TRBD2	CASSDFGLAGGQETQYF	TGTGCCAGCAGTGATTTTGGACTAGCGGGGGGTCAAGAGACCCAGTACTTC
TRBJ2-5	-	TRBV18	-	CASSPQQETQYF	TGTGCCAGCTCACCACAACAGGAGACCCAGTACTTC
TRBJ2-2	-	TRBV3-1/TRBV3-2	TRBD1	CASSQAGGTGELFF	TGTGCCAGCAGCCAGGCAGGGGGCACCGGGGAGCTGTTTTTT
TRBJ1-2	few	TRBV14	-	CASSHARGFVRANYGYTF	TGTGCCAGCAGCCACGCTCGAGGGTTCGTCCGAGCTAACTATGGCTACACCTTC
TRBJ2-7	-	TRBV19	-	CANGESYEQYF	TGTGCCAACGGGGAGTCCTACGAGCAGTACTTC
TRBJ2-5	-	TRBV5-1	-	CASSRGLRKSETQYF	TGCGCCAGCAGCCGGGGACTCAGGAAGTCAGAGACCCAGTACTTC
TRBJ1-5	-	TRBV19	TRBD1	CASSPGTGVYQPQHF	TGTGCCAGTAGTCCCGGGACAGGGGTTTATCAGCCCCAGCATTTT
TRBJ2-1	-	TRBV6-5	-	CASSTPGWSYNEQFF	TGTGCCAGCAGTACCCCAGGGTGGTCCTACAATGAGCAGTTCTTC
TRBJ2-4	-	TRBV14	-	CASSQGGVQYF	TGTGCCAGCAGCCAAGGTGGGGTTCAGTACTTC
TRBJ1-2	-	TRBV5-1	-	CASTSVGGYYGYTF	TGCGCCAGCACCTCAGTGGGGGGCTACTATGGCTACACCTTC
TRBJ2-7	-	TRBV15	-	CATSRDRGAQGYEQYF	TGTGCCACCAGCAGAGATCGGGGGGCGCAAGGCTACGAGCAGTACTTC
TRBJ1-5	-	TRBV28	-	CASSWGRDNSNQPQHF	TGTGCCAGCAGTTGGGGCAGGGACAATAGCAATCAGCCCCAGCATTTT
TRBJ1-2	-	TRBV19	-	CASTYERGYTF	TGTGCCAGCACCTATGAGCGTGGCTACACCTTC
TRBJ2-2	-	TRBV3-1/TRBV3-2	-	CASSRSGRPNTGELFF	TGTGCCAGCAGCCGTTCGGGGCGGCCGAACACCGGGGAGCTGTTTTTT
TRBJ2-1	-	TRBV10-2	-	CASSESGQNYYNEQFF	TGCGCCAGCAGTGAGTCTGGGCAGAATTACTACAATGAGCAGTTCTTC
TRBJ2-2	-	TRBV10-1	TRBD2	CARAGGAPNTGELFF	TGCGCCCGCGCGGGGGGGGCCCCCAACACCGGGGAGCTGTTTTTT
TRBJ1-6	-	TRBV9	-	CASSAGGGRNSPLHF	TGTGCCAGCAGCGCCGGTGGAGGCCGCAATTCACCCCTCCACTTT
TRBJ1-1	-	TRBV6-5	-	CASSYSPRAGTEAFF	TGTGCCAGCAGTTACTCCCCCCGGGCCGGGACTGAAGCTTTCTTT
TRBJ2-5	-	TRBV7-9	TRBD1	CASSFGQGVPETQYF	TGTGCCAGCAGCTTTGGCCAGGGGGTCCCAGAGACCCAGTACTTC
TRBJ2-5	-	TRBV2	-	CASRPDRRSLSETQYF	TGTGCCAGCAGACCTGACCGACGTTCGCTTAGTGAGACCCAGTACTTC
TRBJ2-6	-	TRBV5-1	-	CASSLVATTGANVLTF	TGCGCCAGCAGCTTGGTTGCCACCACCGGGGCCAACGTCCTGACTTTC
TRBJ1-2	-	TRBV19	-	CASRSGQLNYGYTF	TGTGCCAGTCGGAGTGGACAGCTTAACTATGGCTACACCTTC
TRBJ1-3	once	TRBV28	TRBD1	CASGAQGGTYGNTIYF	TGTGCCAGCGGGGCACAGGGGGGTACATATGGAAACACCATATATTTT